The source of this T cell receptor beta chain is a study of T-cell reconstitution after alpha-beta-depleted transplantation in children. The CDR3 is 13 residues long. Germline CDR1 and CDR2: WSHSY and SAAADI. Trimming stripped 4 bases from V and 11 bases from J, with 14 bases between. The TCRbeta library incorporated unique molecular identifiers. TCRdb re-analysed the PCR reads in MiXCR, keeping a single row per CDR3 protein. This table has approximately 400,000 distinct CDR3 sequences, about a tenth appearing once. This TCR came from a human donor who donated a stem cell graft to a child with acute myeloid leukemia. The chain carries TRBV10-2 and TRBJ1-4; D gene unclear. The input for sequencing was PBMCs from the stem cell graft donor, taken from the stem cell graft. The CDR3, as DNA: TGCGCCAGCAGTGGCTCGGACCGTCGTAAACTGTTTTTT. This translates into CASSGSDRRKLFF.